This T cell receptor beta chain was retrieved from a study of control samples from healthy donors and cancer patients. Profiling relied on immunoSEQ multiplex PCR, and the TCRdb table lists in-frame clones only, not all of them. The sample has 60,000 to 85,000 clones, 85% to 95% seen once; the top ten hold nearly 6%. The CDR3 extends over 14 amino acids. V gave up 5 bases and J gave up 4 bases; unmatched junction bases: 5. The V gene's germline CDR1 is SGHTA and CDR2 FQGNSA. This chain links TRBV7-2 with TRBJ1-1, with 9 nucleotides matching TRBD1. What was sequenced was blood. The sequence was collected from a woman aged 55-70 years in good health. The CDR3 region is CASSIQGAGTEAFF. The CDR3 bases are TGTGCCAGCAGCATACAGGGGGCTGGCACTGAAGCTTTCTTT.